The clone carrying this T cell receptor (beta chain) was observed once. Antigen: not known. This record belongs to a study of shared clonotypes between healthy human individuals. At the level of the study: A donor's plate count was three for CD4 naive and three for CD4 memory; CD8 naive had two and CD8 memory one. General observations from the study: Sampling was confined to blood; repertoires within tissues likely differ. It was expected that sequencing depth would affect clonotype sharing among donors.

Produced via immunoSEQ multiplex PCR; TCRdb's table is partial and in-frame only. Among about 380,000 clones, 90% to 98% were seen once, and the ten largest hold approximately 0.3%. The CDR3 loop spans 17 amino acids. The V gene end was trimmed by 3 bases and the J gene end by 3 bases; junction bases not matched to a gene: 12. Germline assignment: CDR1 MDHEN and CDR2 SYDVKM. Together with CD45RO+ cells, CCR7-negative CD45RA+ TemRA cells were included in CD8 memory. The chain links TRBV28 to TRBJ2-5, with 8 bases aligning to TRBD1. This clonotype was sampled from a man aged 30 to 39 in good health. Sequencing used memory CD8+ T cells sorted from blood. Noted subset: CD45RO+ cells pooled with CCR7-negative TemRA cells. CDR3 protein: CASSFGGQALWEETQYF. CDR3 DNA: TGTGCCAGCAGTTTTGGGGGACAGGCCCTCTGGGAAGAGACCCAGTACTTC.